This passage covers 13 T cell receptor beta chains from one sample sequenced in a study of CD8 T cells in ankylosing spondylitis. Study-wide results and caveats: A TCR beta motif made of 7 to 9 highly homologous variants seemed typical of ankylosing spondylitis blood.

TCRdb itself ran the 5' RACE reads through MiXCR, one entry per CDR3 protein. In the table there are about 540,000 distinct CDR3 sequences, more than 9.5% of which are singletons. Their antigen targets remain unknown. Sequencing was done on a sample of blood, either unsorted or a sorted T cell fraction (not recorded which). The source is a male donor with ankylosing spondylitis.

The V gene is TRBV5-1, the J gene TRBJ2-3; 7 bases align to TRBD2. The CDR3 spans 15 residues. V lost 4 bases to trimming and J lost 3 bases; unmatched junction nucleotides: 8. The germline CDR1 and CDR2 sequences are SGHRS and YFSETQ. CDR3 amino acids: CASSPGGRKTDTQYF. CDR3 nucleotides: TGCGCCAGCAGCCCAGGCGGGAGAAAGACAGATACGCAGTATTTT. The full variable domain, its missing parts supplied by reference TRBV5-1 and TRBJ2-3, is KAGVTQTPRYLIKTRGQQVTLSCSPISGHRSVSWYQQTPGQGLQFLFEYFSETQRNKGNFPGRFSGRQFSNSRSEMNVSTLELGDSALYLCASSPGGRKTDTQYFGPGTRLTVL.

This clonotype showed up many times. The chain carries TRBV5-1 and TRBJ2-7; 7 positions agree with TRBD2. V shed 7 bases, J shed 4 bases, and the junction held 5 bases outside the gene matches. CDR1 is SGHRS and CDR2 is YFSETQ in the germline V gene. There are 12 residues in the CDR3. CDR3 sequence: CASQGEGYEQYF. For the CDR3, the DNA is TGCGCCAGCCAAGGGGAGGGTTACGAGCAGTACTTC.

This clonotype has only a few counts. The chain has TRBV20-1 and TRBJ2-1, with TRBD2 identical over 7 bases. The CDR3 has 13 residues. Trimming took 4 bases from V and 8 from J; bases not matched to a gene: 8. From germline, CDR1 is DFQATT and CDR2 SNEGSKA (reference sequence). The CDR3 region has the DNA TGCAGTGCTATTGGCGGGAGAAGTTATGAGCAGTTCTTC. Its translation is CSAIGGRSYEQFF.

This clonotype was seen more than once but under ten times. The chain combines TRBV27 with TRBJ2-1; 13 positions match TRBD2. The CDR3 contains 16 residues. Germline values: CDR1 MNHEY, CDR2 SMNVEV (reference sequence). Trimming took 2 bases from V and 4 from J; bases not matched to a gene: 2. This chain's CDR3 is CASSLTSGRVYNEQFF. The CDR3 DNA sequence: TGTGCCAGCAGTTTAACTAGCGGGAGGGTATACAATGAGCAGTTCTTC.

This clonotype has just a few counts. The chain employs TRBV7-9 and TRBJ2-7, with D tentatively TRBD1 (6 bases). This CDR3 is 13 amino acids long. Germline V lookup: CDR1 SEHNR, CDR2 FQNEAQ (reference sequence). V gave up 5 bases and J gave up 4 bases, with 12 bases separating them. In nucleotides, the CDR3 is TGTGCCAGCAGCCCCACAGGGATATACGAGCAGTACGTC. It specifies CASSPTGIYEQYV.

This clonotype was picked up many times. V and J are TRBV12-3 or TRBV12-4 and TRBJ2-1, with 11 bases matching TRBD2. The CDR3 is 16 residues long. J was trimmed by 4 bases and V by 8 bases; bases with no gene match: 10. CDR3 nucleotides: TGTGCCAGCGGTGGGGCTAGCGGGAGGAGGTACAATGAGCAGTTCTTC. The encoded protein is CASGGASGRRYNEQFF.

The V call is TRBV7-2, the J call TRBJ2-1, with D possibly matching TRBD2 (6 bases). This CDR3 comprises 15 residues. Germline V gene lookup returns CDR1 SGHTA and CDR2 FQGNSA. V was trimmed by 1 base and J by 5 bases, leaving 12 bases between them. The DNA of the CDR3 is TGTGCCAGCAGCTTAGTCGGGAGAGGAAACAATGAGCAGTTCTTC. Translated, it gives CASSLVGRGNNEQFF.

The genes are TRBV7-9 and TRBJ2-3, with D unresolved. Trimming pared 0 bases from V and 2 bases from J, leaving 12 bases between. The CDR3 loop spans 16 amino acids. Per the germline V gene, CDR1 is SEHNR and CDR2 is FQNEAQ (reference sequence). CDR3 in amino acids: CASSLAESIPTDTQYF. The CDR3, as DNA: TGTGCCAGCAGCTTAGCTGAGAGTATCCCCACAGATACGCAGTATTTT.

The CDR3 sequence is CASSLAGGMNQPQHF. The DNA for the CDR3 is TGTGCCAGCAGCTTAGCGGGAGGGATGAATCAGCCCCAGCATTTT. The V call is TRBV7-9, the J call TRBJ1-5; D is uncertain. From germline, CDR1 is SEHNR and CDR2 FQNEAQ (reference sequence). The CDR3 has 15 residues. Trimming took 0 bases from V and 4 from J, leaving 10 bases between them.

The chain is built from TRBV6-5 and TRBJ2-3; 7 bases line up with TRBD2. The V segment lost 2 bases and the J segment 1 base; nucleotides outside the gene matches: 9. The CDR3 spans 17 residues. From germline, CDR1 is MNHEY and CDR2 SVGAGI. CDR3 nucleotides: TGTGCCAGCAGTTACCCAGCGGCGGGAGTGGGCACAGATACGCAGTATTTT. Amino acids: CASSYPAAGVGTDTQYF.

This clonotype was counted between two and nine times. This rearrangement joins TRBV20-1 to TRBJ1-1; no reliable D call. Per the germline V gene, CDR1 is DFQATT and CDR2 is SNEGSKA (reference sequence). The CDR3 is made up of 13 amino acids. The V and J ends lost 3 bases and 1 base respectively, with 9 bases between them. The CDR3 bases are TGCAGTGCTAGGGAAGATACGAACACTGAAGCTTTCTTT. This encodes CSAREDTNTEAFF.

This sequence joins TRBV10-3 and TRBJ2-1; the match to TRBD1 covers 7 bases. This CDR3 contains 14 residues. J lost 0 bases, V lost 6 bases, and 2 bases had no gene match. Germline V gives CDR1 ENHRY, CDR2 SYGVKD. CDR3 sequence reads: CAISRDSSYNEQFF. CDR3 in DNA: TGTGCCATCAGCCGGGACAGCTCCTACAATGAGCAGTTCTTC.

This clonotype was detected ten times or more. This chain connects TRBV5-1 to TRBJ2-1, with 9 bases matching TRBD1. Germline V CDR1 and CDR2: SGHRS, YFSETQ. V lost 0 bases, J lost 8 bases, and 6 bases stayed unmatched. The CDR3 runs 15 residues. The CDR3 reads CASSLVTGGGDEQFF. In nucleotides, the CDR3 is TGCGCCAGCAGCTTGGTGACAGGGGGAGGCGATGAGCAGTTCTTC.